This TCR beta chain was sequenced in a study of T cells in Graves' hyperthyroidism and ophthalmopathy (dated by TCRdb to between 2018 and 2021). Study-wide context: Peripheral blood samples were taken at the time of initial diagnosis, prior to any treatment. Prospective prediction of ophthalmopathy was tested in an independent validation cohort of fewer than 20 hyperthyroidism patients and 17 patients who later progressed to ophthalmopathy. Following sampling, methimazole starting at 30 mg daily was given to hyperthyroidism patients, and high-dose intravenous methylprednisolone was given to ophthalmopathy patients. The paper describes TCR Vbeta CDR3 sequencing of some 130 peripheral blood samples, made up of 43 ophthalmopathy patients, some 80 hyperthyroidism patients and 17 progressor patients. In addition, the study compared T-cell repertoires in thyroid tissue and in blood from five or six Graves' hyperthyroidism patients. A discovery cohort of approximately 100 patients, roughly 45 with Graves' ophthalmopathy and over 55 with stable Graves' hyperthyroidism, was used to find distinguishing TCR V-J signatures. The roughly 100 discovery patients were divided at random into training and test sets in a 7:3 ratio. Broad study findings and their caveats: A model built on a 13 V-J signature distinguished ophthalmopathy from stable hyperthyroidism, reaching around 87% sensitivity and about 81% specificity in cross-validation and 80%/75% in testing. Sample size was not statistically predetermined, and blinding of investigators to group allocation was not performed. In validation, the model predicted progression to ophthalmopathy a median of about 6.5 months before onset, with about 67% sensitivity and roughly 77% specificity. Most expanded thyroid clonotypes (frequency above 0.001) were also detected in blood, a finding suggesting that blood repertoires may reflect thyroid immune responses.

Amplification of TCR beta CDR3 regions was carried out from RNA transcripts. The first round of RT-PCR for the TCR CDR3 was performed with the HTBI primer set and the Qiagen OneStep RT-PCR kit. Libraries were constructed in a second round of multiplex PCR, after which size selection and purification were carried out. Libraries were sequenced paired-end with 100 bp reads on an Illumina HiSeq2000. Concerning the study's data processing: SOAPnuke was used to process the raw data, throwing out any read that contained adapters or uncalled bases, had a mean Phred below 15, or lacked an exact constant-primer or identifier match. High-quality paired reads were merged with COPE v1.2.5, and unique nucleotide sequences were defined as clonotypes. MiTCR v1.1 was used to align clonotypes to the IMGT TRBV, TRBD and TRBJ reference segments. The analysis was restricted to V-J combinations with a frequency above 0.0001, which together covered just over 99% of the repertoires. The TCS score was defined as the ratio of F50 (clonal expansion) to E x V (chaos), calculated using BLOSUM62-based TCRdist between CDR3 peptides within each V-J. Welch's t-statistics and random forest reduced just over 500 V-J features to 13, which were used in a naive Bayes classifier (R e1071). TCRdb trimmed the raw reads at Q25, called clones with MiXCR and kept productive beta chains. Rows are combined by CDR3 protein, so each entry shows the most common genes and DNA. It is TCRdb's table, rather than the study itself, that gives the V and J calls and clone size. The sample data list about 420,000 distinct CDR3 sequences, and 15% to 17% of these were observed just once. The ten largest account for roughly 7.7% of the sample.

Graves' hyperthyroidism was defined as stable when no progression to ophthalmopathy occurred over 18 months of follow-up. Hyperthyroidism patients were aged 18 to 65 years and newly diagnosed, with disease duration of less than 2 months. The study excluded patients with uncontrolled infections, other autoimmune diseases, pregnancy or lactation. Diagnoses were based on clinical symptoms, serum thyroxine and TRAb, thyroid ultrasound and orbital computed tomography. PBMCs were separated from roughly 9.6 ml of fresh peripheral blood using Ficoll-Paque density gradient centrifugation. Trizol reagent was used to extract total RNA, and RNA quality was then checked on an Agilent 2100 Bioanalyzer. The junction shows trimming of 4 bases on V and 7 bases on J, and the gene matches do not reach 8 bases of it. From its cysteine to its phenylalanine, the CDR3 spans 15 amino acids. The read is trimmed to its CDR3 DNA, 45 bases read in frame from base 1. CDR1 and CDR2 are drawn from the germline V gene: SGHTA, FQGNSA.

This clonotype was observed many times. The antigen it recognizes is unknown. No clone much larger than this one lies a single base away; base qualities are absent. The sequencing sample was made of blood. The chain joins TRBV7-2 to TRBJ1-5, with 9 central nucleotides matching TRBD1. The clonotype comes from a woman under 30 with Graves' hyperthyroidism. The bases read TGTGCCAGCAGCTCGGGGACAGGGCAGTGGCAGCCCCAGCATTTT. It encodes CASSSGTGQWQPQHF.